This TCR beta chain was observed in a study of blood T cell repertoires in COVID-19. About the study: Sites in the United States, Italy and Spain provided acute and convalescent COVID-19 samples. Sample material is recorded as cDNA or gDNA derived from T cells, B-cell-depleted T cells, or PBMCs.

Original data processing: Reference gene primers were amplified, and this amplification served to estimate nucleated cell counts. The data were produced by immunoSEQ multiplex PCR, yet TCRdb's version contains in-frame clones alone and is incomplete. V, J and clone size are those of that table, while D and trimming were read from the DNA. The sample has some 250,000 clones; 65% to 85% are singletons. The length of the CDR3 is 15 residues. Germline CDR1 reads MNHEY; CDR2 reads SVGAGI. Trimming removed 7 bases from V and 3 bases from J; junction bases left unmatched: 8. The gene calls are TRBV6-5 and TRBJ2-3; 9 nucleotides agree with TRBD2. Sequenced input: peripheral blood. This sequence was found in a man aged 80 or over with acute or convalescent COVID-19. CDR3 protein: CASKVGGGETDTQYF. The CDR3 DNA is TGTGCCAGCAAGGTTGGCGGGGGGGAAACAGATACGCAGTATTTT.